The 28 T cell receptor beta chains given below trace back to one sample, sequenced in a study of blood T cell repertoires in COVID-19. Sequencing was performed with immunoSEQ multiplex PCR; in TCRdb, only in-frame clones are kept and a portion is missing. The data contain 150,000 or so clones, roughly 89% of them singletons. Sequencing was done on a sample of peripheral blood. These receptors originate from a human donor in a cohort sampled during active COVID-19.

The chain couples TRBV19 to TRBJ1-5; 9 bases match TRBD1. J lost 2 bases, V lost 6 bases, and 8 bases had no gene match. Per the germline V gene, CDR1 is LNHDA and CDR2 is SQIVND (reference sequence). The CDR3 contains 16 residues. CDR3 DNA sequence: TGTGCCAGTAGCCAACAGGGGGCCCTTGGCAATCAGCCCCAGCATTTT. Translated, it gives CASSQQGALGNQPQHF.

The chain links TRBV2 to TRBJ1-3; D unclear. Trimming stripped 9 bases from V and 0 bases from J, with 9 bases between. Germline V gene lookup returns CDR1 SNHLY and CDR2 FYNNEI. This CDR3 has 13 residues. For the CDR3, the DNA is TGTGCCAGTAGTACATACTCTGGAAACACCATATATTTT. Translating it yields CASSTYSGNTIYF.

The chain combines TRBV20-1 with TRBJ2-7; 9 bases align to TRBD2. With V trimmed by 3 bases and J by 0 bases, 15 bases remained unmatched. Germline V CDR1 and CDR2: DFQATT, SNEGSKA (reference sequence). The CDR3 loop spans 18 amino acids. For the CDR3, the DNA is TGCAGTGCTAGTGGTGGGACTAGCACTTCAGCTCCCTCCTACGAGCAGTACTTC. It codes for CSASGGTSTSAPSYEQYF.

This clone was observed a few times. The V and J genes are TRBV30 and TRBJ1-2; TRBD1 aligns across 10 bases. V was clipped by 4 bases and J by 7 bases; unmatched bases: 15. Germline V gene lookup returns CDR1 GTSNPN and CDR2 SVGIG (reference sequence). The CDR3 loop spans 16 amino acids. DNA for the CDR3: TGTGCCTGGACGAGAGCGGGGACAGGGGAGATGGGTGGCTACACCTTC. This codes for CAWTRAGTGEMGGYTF.

The genes are TRBV11-2 and TRBJ1-5; 7 bases fit TRBD1. J gave up 4 bases and V 5 bases, and 5 bases lay outside the gene matches. The germline CDR1 and CDR2 sequences are SGHAT and FQNNGV. The CDR3 has 14 amino acids. CDR3 amino acids: CASSLDRVNQPQHF. DNA of the CDR3: TGTGCCAGCAGCCTCGACAGGGTAAATCAGCCCCAGCATTTT.

This chain uses TRBV7-3 with TRBJ1-4; D perhaps matches TRBD1 (6 bases). V was trimmed by 2 bases and J by 8 bases, leaving 12 bases between them. The CDR3 length is 14 residues. Germline CDR1 and CDR2: SGHTA and FQGTGA. CDR3 nucleotides: TGTGCCAGCAGCTTACAGGGGACCCGAGAAAAACTGTTTTTT. This encodes CASSLQGTREKLFF.

The chain is built from TRBV2 and TRBJ1-2; tentatively, D is TRBD1 (6 bases). Germline CDR1 reads SNHLY; CDR2 reads FYNNEI. V gave up 8 bases and J gave up 7 bases, with 14 bases separating them. The CDR3 has 12 amino acids. The CDR3: CASGNRVGGYTF. CDR3 bases: TGTGCCAGCGGGAACAGGGTGGGTGGCTACACCTTC.

The chain is built from TRBV7-2 and TRBJ2-3; 8 bases fit TRBD2. This CDR3 has 17 amino acids. Germline V gives CDR1 SGHTA, CDR2 FQGNSA. With V trimmed by 5 bases and J by 5 bases, 15 bases remained unmatched. The CDR3 reads CASSRTATGGRRDTQYF. In DNA form, the CDR3 reads TGTGCCAGCAGCAGAACGGCTACGGGGGGGCGCCGAGATACGCAGTATTTT.

This clone is a singleton in its sample. V and J are TRBV7-9 and TRBJ1-2; a weak D match, TRBD1 (5 bases). V was trimmed by 1 base and J by 4 bases, leaving 10 bases between them. CDR3 length: 14 amino acids. CDR1 is SEHNR and CDR2 is FQNEAQ in the germline V gene (reference sequence). Here the CDR3 reads CASSLVGEGYGYTF. The CDR3 bases are TGTGCCAGCAGCTTAGTAGGGGAGGGCTATGGCTACACCTTC.

The CDR3 DNA sequence: TGTGCCACCAGCAGTGGCCCTAGCGGGTCCTACGAGCAGTACTTC. Protein sequence: CATSSGPSGSYEQYF. V usage is TRBV15 and J usage is TRBJ2-7; 8 positions agree with TRBD2. The CDR3 length is 15 residues. Germline trimming cut 3 bases from V and 1 base from J; bases unmatched to any gene: 5. Germline CDR1 is LNHNV and CDR2 is YYDKDF (reference sequence). The full variable domain, its missing parts supplied by reference TRBV15 and TRBJ2-7, is DAMVIQNPRYQVTQFGKPVTLSCSQTLNHNVMYWYQQKSSQAPKLLFHYYDKDFNNEADTPDNFQSRRPNTSFCFLDIRSPGLGDTAMYLCATSSGPSGSYEQYFGPGTRLTVT.

The J gene is TRBJ1-2, the V gene TRBV30; D ambiguous. V dropped 7 bases and J dropped 1 base, with 16 bases sitting between them. This CDR3 is 14 amino acids long. The germline V gene has CDR1 GTSNPN and CDR2 SVGIG (reference sequence). CDR3 protein: CAFPRSPFNYGYTF. The CDR3 region has the DNA TGTGCCTTCCCCAGGTCCCCCTTTAACTATGGCTACACCTTC.

In this sample, this clone turned up once. This sequence joins TRBV29-1 and TRBJ2-1, with 14 nucleotides matching TRBD2. Germline CDR1 SQVTM, CDR2 ANQGSEA. V gave up 3 bases and J gave up 3 bases; unmatched junction bases: 4. This CDR3 comprises 16 residues. The CDR3 nucleotides are TGCAGCGTTGAGTCGGGGACTAGCGGGAGCTACAATGAGCAGTTCTTC. Amino acid sequence: CSVESGTSGSYNEQFF.

This clone was recorded only once. The chain couples TRBV27 to TRBJ1-4; 7 bases are shared with TRBD1. Trimming at V came to 5 bases and at J to 4 bases, leaving 4 bases not matched to a gene. This CDR3 is 14 amino acids long. CDR1 and CDR2 (germline): MNHEY, SMNVEV (reference sequence). The CDR3 DNA reads as TGTGCCAGCAGTAGACAGGGTGGTAATGAAAAACTGTTTTTT. This codes for CASSRQGGNEKLFF. Complete variable domain (other parts from reference TRBV27 and TRBJ1-4): EAQVTQNPRYLITVTGKKLTVTCSQNMNHEYMSWYRQDPGLGLRQIYYSMNVEVTDKGDVPEGYKVSRKEKRNFPLILESPSPNQTSLYFCASSRQGGNEKLFFGSGTQLSVL.

The chain links TRBV10-2 to TRBJ2-1; TRBD2 agrees at 10 bases. The CDR3 is 15 residues long. The V and J ends lost 3 bases and 8 bases, in that order; junction bases with no gene match: 7. From germline, CDR1 is WSHSY and CDR2 SAAADI. CDR3 protein: CASSDRLAGVYEQFF. The DNA of the CDR3 is TGCGCCAGCAGTGATCGGCTAGCGGGAGTTTATGAGCAGTTCTTC.

The rearrangement uses TRBV5-1 and TRBJ2-5; 12 bases align to TRBD2. Trimming took 3 bases from V and 0 from J; bases not matched to a gene: 9. The CDR3 covers 18 residues. CDR1 SGHRS and CDR2 YFSETQ come from the germline V gene. The CDR3 is CASSSGLAGGRDQETQYF. CDR3 coding DNA: TGCGCCAGCAGCTCGGGGCTAGCGGGAGGGAGGGACCAAGAGACCCAGTACTTC.

The chain recombines TRBV7-2 with TRBJ1-5, with 7 bases aligning to TRBD1. The V segment lost 5 bases and the J segment 1 base; nucleotides outside the gene matches: 5. CDR3 size: 15 residues. Germline V lookup: CDR1 SGHTA, CDR2 FQGNSA. The CDR3 loop is CASSPTGDSNQPQHF. CDR3 sequence (DNA): TGTGCCAGCAGCCCCACAGGGGACAGCAATCAGCCCCAGCATTTT. Full variable domain (outside the CDR3, taken from reference TRBV7-2 and TRBJ1-5): GAGVSQSPSNKVTEKGKDVELRCDPISGHTALYWYRQSLGQGLEFLIYFQGNSAPDKSGLPSDRFSAERTGGSVSTLTIQRTQQEDSAVYLCASSPTGDSNQPQHFGDGTRLSIL.

This sequence joins TRBV25-1 and TRBJ2-5; D unclear. Trimming pared 4 bases from V and 2 bases from J, leaving 8 bases between. Looked up from germline, CDR1 is MGHDK and CDR2 is SYGVNS. This CDR3 is 13 amino acids long. The CDR3 DNA sequence: TGTGCCAGCAGTGGCTACGGGCAAGAGACCCAGTACTTC. Translated: CASSGYGQETQYF.

This clone came up once. The chain joins TRBV6-2 or TRBV6-3 to TRBJ2-7, with 10 bases lining up with TRBD2. Germline assignment: CDR1 MNHEY and CDR2 SVGEGT. The CDR3 covers 17 residues. V gave up 4 bases and J gave up 2 bases; unmatched junction bases: 11. This chain's CDR3 is CASSSPLGLARTYEQYF. CDR3 bases: TGTGCCAGCAGTTCCCCCTTGGGACTAGCGAGGACCTACGAGCAGTACTTC.

Only a few counts were recorded for this clone. The rearrangement joins TRBV2 to TRBJ2-5, with 7 bases lining up with TRBD1. The CDR3 spans 12 residues. V trimming: 8 bases; J trimming: 2 bases; junction bases outside the gene matches: 2. From germline, CDR1 is SNHLY and CDR2 FYNNEI. The CDR3: CASGGQQETQYF. In DNA, the CDR3 is TGTGCCAGCGGGGGACAGCAAGAGACCCAGTACTTC.

This chain uses TRBV10-3 with TRBJ2-1; TRBD2 might be the D (7 bases). Germline-derived CDR1 and CDR2 are ENHRY and SYGVKD. CDR3 size: 16 residues. V was pared by 0 bases and J by 5 bases, with 14 bases between. The CDR3 DNA follows: TGTGCCATCAGTGAGTCTTCGGGGGGCTTGGACAATGAGCAGTTCTTC. It yields the protein CAISESSGGLDNEQFF.

The chain has TRBV4-1 and TRBJ2-3, with D possibly TRBD2 on 6 matching bases. V was clipped by 4 bases and J by 4 bases, with 27 bases between them. The CDR3 is made up of 19 amino acids. The V gene's germline CDR1 is MGHRA and CDR2 YSYEKL. The DNA of the CDR3 is TGCGCCAGCAGCCTCTCCCCGACTAGTGGTGGGCGTGAGGCAGATACGCAGTATTTT. It codes for CASSLSPTSGGREADTQYF.

V and J are TRBV5-8 and TRBJ1-3; the D gene is possibly TRBD1 (6 bases). Germline CDR1 is SGHTS and CDR2 is YDEGEE. The V end was cut by 3 bases, the J end by 2 bases, with 18 bases between. The CDR3 runs 17 residues. CDR3 in amino acids: CASSSTGGGTTGNTIYF. The CDR3, as DNA: TGTGCCAGCAGCTCGACAGGAGGTGGCACTACTGGAAACACCATATATTTT.

This rearrangement joins TRBV6-1 to TRBJ1-2; no firm D call. Germline CDR1 is MNHNS and CDR2 is SASEGT. V shed 1 base and J shed 8 bases, with 11 bases lying between them. This CDR3 spans 13 amino acids. As DNA, the CDR3 is TGTGCCAGCAGTGAAGTCAGGCGAGGGGGCTACACCTTC. Residues: CASSEVRRGGYTF.

This clone was detected only once. CDR3 residues: CASSYFRLAGALEQYF. CDR3 DNA: TGTGCCAGCAGTTACTTCCGACTAGCGGGAGCTCTCGAGCAGTACTTC. The V gene is TRBV6-2 or TRBV6-3, the J gene TRBJ2-7; 12 bases map to TRBD2. J lost 6 bases, V lost 1 base, and 7 bases had no gene match. Germline CDR1 reads MNHEY; CDR2 reads SVGEGT. This CDR3 contains 16 residues.

Worth noting for this clone: A read error may explain this, as a much larger clone is one base away. The same CDR3 is also encoded by other DNA sequences in this sample. V and J are TRBV11-3 and TRBJ1-3, with no clear D. The CDR3 runs to 16 residues. The V end lost 5 bases, the J end lost 1 base, and 15 bases lay between the germline ends. The germline V gene has CDR1 SGHNT and CDR2 YENEEA. The CDR3 DNA reads TGTGCCAGCAGCACATTCTCCGACACTTCTGGAAACACCATATATTTT. Its protein product is CASSTFSDTSGNTIYF.

The chain couples TRBV7-9 to TRBJ2-7; 9 bases line up with TRBD2. V lost 5 bases, J lost 4 bases, and 9 bases stayed unmatched. Germline V gene lookup returns CDR1 SEHNR and CDR2 FQNEAQ (reference sequence). There are 15 residues in the CDR3. Here the CDR3 reads CASSPQAGGRYEQYF. The CDR3 bases are TGTGCCAGCAGCCCCCAAGCGGGAGGTCGTTACGAGCAGTACTTC.

V usage is TRBV28 and J usage is TRBJ2-6, with D possibly TRBD2 on 8 matching bases. The ends were cut back, 7 bases at V and 0 bases at J, with 34 bases in the middle. Looked up from germline, CDR1 is MDHEN and CDR2 is SYDVKM. The CDR3 extends over 23 amino acids. This CDR3 is CASTGEGRAGGLDLSSGANVLTF. The CDR3 DNA sequence: TGTGCCAGCACTGGCGAGGGGAGGGCAGGGGGACTAGATTTGAGCTCTGGGGCCAACGTCCTGACTTTC.

The count of this clone is one. The chain joins TRBV13 to TRBJ2-3; TRBD2 matches at 11 bases. The CDR3 has 15 amino acids. Trimming cost V 5 bases and J 4 bases; bases outside gene matches: 5. CDR1 is PRHDT and CDR2 is FYEKMQ in the germline V gene (reference sequence). The CDR3 here is CASSLSGRGADTQYF. The CDR3 DNA reads TGTGCCAGCAGCCTTAGCGGGAGGGGGGCAGATACGCAGTATTTT. The whole variable domain, remainder taken from reference TRBV13 and TRBJ2-3, is AAGVIQSPRHLIKEKRETATLKCYPIPRHDTVYWYQQGPGQDPQFLISFYEKMQSDKGSIPDRFSAQQFSDYHSELNMSSLELGDSALYFCASSLSGRGADTQYFGPGTRLTVL.